The 18 T cell receptor beta chains listed next were all sequenced from one sample in a study of T cell responses to AZD1222 COVID-19 vaccine. Sequencing used immunoSEQ multiplex PCR; TCRdb keeps in-frame clones, though not all of them. This table holds 130,000 to 150,000 clones, about 92% found once. Here the sequenced sample was peripheral blood, taken on day 0 of AZD1222 vaccination. The source of these receptors is an adult in good health.

The V call is TRBV10-3, the J call TRBJ1-1, with 7 bases identical to TRBD1. After removal of 3 bases from V and 3 bases from J, the junction contained 4 bases not matched to a gene. The CDR3 extends over 14 amino acids. Per the germline V gene, CDR1 is ENHRY and CDR2 is SYGVKD. The CDR3 coding sequence is TGTGCCATCAGTGAACAGACAGGGTACACTGAAGCTTTCTTT. This gives the protein CAISEQTGYTEAFF.

The chain employs TRBV4-3 and TRBJ1-2; 7 nucleotides agree with TRBD1. Germline-derived CDR1 and CDR2 are LGHNA and YSLEER. The V gene end was trimmed by 1 base and the J gene end by 4 bases; junction bases not matched to a gene: 6. This CDR3 spans 15 amino acids. CDR3 in amino acids: CASSQAWGQPYGYTF. Here the CDR3 DNA reads TGCGCCAGCAGCCAAGCCTGGGGACAGCCCTATGGCTACACCTTC.

This chain uses TRBV19 with TRBJ1-1, with a possible D match to TRBD1 (5 bases). The V and J ends lost 7 bases and 6 bases respectively, with 15 bases between them. Germline CDR1 is LNHDA and CDR2 is SQIVND (reference sequence). This CDR3 region has 13 residues. In DNA, the CDR3 is TGTGCCAGTACTCTGGGTCGGGGCCCTGAAGCTTTCTTT. This gives the protein CASTLGRGPEAFF. The full variable domain, with the rest looked up from reference TRBV19 and TRBJ1-1, is DGGITQSPKYLFRKEGQNVTLSCEQNLNHDAMYWYRQDPGQGLRLIYYSQIVNDFQKGDIAEGYSVSREKKESFPLTVTSAQKNPTAFYLCASTLGRGPEAFFGQGTRLTVV.

The rearrangement links TRBV7-2 to TRBJ1-5, with a tentative D call TRBD1 (5 bases). There are 13 residues in the CDR3. Germline CDR1 and CDR2: SGHTA and FQGNSA. The V gene lost 5 bases and the J gene lost 5 bases, with 10 bases spanning the gap. Written as DNA, the CDR3 is TGTGCCAGCAGCAGGGGTCCCGATCAGCCCCAGCATTTT. Encoded protein: CASSRGPDQPQHF.

This clone was observed once. The V gene is TRBV5-6, the J gene TRBJ1-2; tentatively, D is TRBD1 (6 bases). The germline V gene encodes CDR1 SGHDT and CDR2 YYEEEE. This CDR3 is 13 amino acids long. V gave up 0 bases and J gave up 6 bases, with 9 bases separating them. The CDR3 loop reads CASSLGRGDGYTF. The CDR3 DNA sequence: TGTGCCAGCAGCTTGGGCAGGGGCGATGGCTACACCTTC.

The chain links TRBV5-4 to TRBJ1-6, with a tentative D call TRBD1 (5 bases). Germline assignment: CDR1 SGHNT and CDR2 YYREEE (reference sequence). This CDR3 has 15 residues. Between the trimmed V and J ends, which lost 0 bases and 9 bases, there was a span of 13 bases. The CDR3 DNA reads TGTGCCAGCAGCTTGGACCGGGGGGGAATTTCACCCCTCCACTTT. This gives the protein CASSLDRGGISPLHF.

The chain has TRBV6-5 and TRBJ2-1, with D unresolved. This CDR3 has 10 amino acids. V dropped 9 bases and J dropped 9 bases, with 9 bases sitting between them. The germline CDR1 and CDR2 sequences are MNHEY and SVGAGI. As DNA, the CDR3 is TGTGCCAGTGGGTGGAGTGAGCAGTTCTTC. This gives the protein CASGWSEQFF.

The chain recombines TRBV6-5 with TRBJ2-1; D is uncertain. The V end lost 3 bases, the J end lost 6 bases, and 3 bases lay between the germline ends. This CDR3 has 11 residues. Germline V CDR1 and CDR2: MNHEY, SVGAGI. In DNA form, the CDR3 reads TGTGCCAGCAGTTATATCAATGAGCAGTTCTTC. This translates into CASSYINEQFF.

The V and J genes are TRBV7-9 and TRBJ2-5; possibly TRBD2 for D (5 bases). Looked up from germline, CDR1 is SEHNR and CDR2 is FQNEAQ (reference sequence). The CDR3 runs to 15 residues. V lost 5 bases and J 2 bases, leaving 15 bases between the germline ends. The CDR3 reads CASSQRASHQETQYF. CDR3 in DNA: TGTGCCAGCAGCCAGAGGGCCAGCCATCAAGAGACCCAGTACTTC.

V gene TRBV5-4 combines with J gene TRBJ1-2; 9 positions agree with TRBD1. Trimming at V came to 0 bases and at J to 7 bases, leaving 16 bases not matched to a gene. The germline V gene has CDR1 SGHNT and CDR2 YYREEE (reference sequence). The CDR3 is 18 residues long. CDR3 nucleotide sequence: TGTGCCAGCAGCTTGGGAATTTTATTGGGACAGGGACTCGCTGGCTACACCTTC. It specifies CASSLGILLGQGLAGYTF. Looking up the rest from reference TRBV5-4 and TRBJ1-2 gives the full variable domain: ETGVTQSPTHLIKTRGQQVTLRCSSQSGHNTVSWYQQALGQGPQFIFQYYREEENGRGNFPPRFSGLQFPNYSSELNVNALELDDSALYLCASSLGILLGQGLAGYTFGSGTRLTVV.

The V gene is TRBV6-2 or TRBV6-3, the J gene TRBJ2-7; D gene uncertain. The CDR3 contains 17 residues. CDR1 MNHEY and CDR2 SVGEGT come from the germline V gene. V was trimmed by 0 bases and J by 7 bases, leaving 22 bases between them. This CDR3 is CASSYSRQTSAPGEQYF. Here the CDR3 DNA reads TGTGCCAGCAGTTACTCTCGGCAGACGTCAGCTCCTGGGGAGCAGTACTTC.

This rearrangement joins TRBV6-1 to TRBJ2-1; D is perhaps TRBD1 (5 bases). Germline V lookup: CDR1 MNHNS, CDR2 SASEGT. CDR3 length: 15 amino acids. Between the trimmed V and J ends, which lost 0 bases and 4 bases, there was a span of 10 bases. The CDR3 region is CASSEASRVYNEQFF. The CDR3 DNA is TGTGCCAGCAGTGAAGCTAGCAGGGTTTACAATGAGCAGTTCTTC.

This sequence joins TRBV2 and TRBJ2-7, with D possibly matching TRBD1 (6 bases). V lost 1 base to trimming and J lost 1 base, with 11 bases between them. This CDR3 contains 15 residues. In germline, CDR1 is SNHLY, CDR2 FYNNEI. CDR3 in DNA: TGTGCCAGCAGTGAAGGACAGGTTAATTCCTACGAGCAGTACTTC. Translated: CASSEGQVNSYEQYF.

The chain employs TRBV18 and TRBJ1-4; 10 nucleotides line up with TRBD1. V shed 3 bases and J 6 bases; nucleotides not matched to a gene: 1. The CDR3 is 14 amino acids. Germline V gene sequence: CDR1 KGHSH, CDR2 LQKENI. The CDR3 spells CASSPGQGYEKLFF. DNA for the CDR3: TGTGCCAGCTCACCGGGACAGGGGTATGAAAAACTGTTTTTT. Drawing the rest from reference TRBV18 and TRBJ1-4, the complete variable domain is NAGVMQNPRHLVRRRGQEARLRCSPMKGHSHVYWYRQLPEEGLKFMVYLQKENIIDESGMPKERFSAEFPKEGPSILRIQQVVRGDSAAYFCASSPGQGYEKLFFGSGTQLSVL.

The chain combines TRBV12-3 or TRBV12-4 with TRBJ2-5, with a tentative D call TRBD1 (6 bases). The V end lost 6 bases, the J end lost 5 bases, and 10 bases lay between the germline ends. The CDR3 sequence is 12 residues long. The CDR3 sequence is CASSHQGETQYF. In DNA form, the CDR3 reads TGTGCCAGCAGCCACCAGGGGGAGACCCAGTACTTC.

The V gene is TRBV6-2 or TRBV6-3, the J gene TRBJ2-1, with D unclear. Germline CDR1 is MNHEY and CDR2 is SVGEGT. The germline V and J ends were trimmed by 0 bases and 4 bases, with 4 bases remaining between them. The CDR3 extends over 13 amino acids. The CDR3 bases are TGTGCCAGCAGTTACTCGGATTACAATGAGCAGTTCTTC. Its translation: CASSYSDYNEQFF.

The CDR3 loop reads CASSVAPDYEQYF. The CDR3 nucleotides read TGTGCCAGCAGCGTAGCGCCGGACTACGAGCAGTACTTC. The chain links TRBV9 to TRBJ2-7; D unresolved. The CDR3 spans 13 residues. Looked up from germline, CDR1 is SGDLS and CDR2 is YYNGEE. V lost 0 bases and J 3 bases, leaving 7 bases between the germline ends. Complete variable domain (other parts from reference TRBV9 and TRBJ2-7): DSGVTQTPKHLITATGQRVTLRCSPRSGDLSVYWYQQSLDQGLQFLIQYYNGEERAKGNILERFSAQQFPDLHSELNLSSLELGDSALYFCASSVAPDYEQYFGPGTRLTVT.

The chain couples TRBV23-1 to TRBJ1-5; D unclear. TRBV23-1 is assigned to the ORF class and has an uncertain function. The CDR3 has 15 amino acids. Trimming took 7 bases from V and 1 from J, leaving 14 bases between them. The CDR3 DNA is TGCGCCAGCACCCTCCTCGACGGCAGCAATCAGCCCCAGCATTTT. This sequence encodes CASTLLDGSNQPQHF.